This TCR beta chain was identified in a study of blood T cell repertoires in COVID-19. Study details: Both acute and convalescent COVID-19 samples were obtained from the United States, Italy and Spain. Sample material is recorded as cDNA or gDNA derived from T cells, B-cell-depleted T cells, or PBMCs.

Per the original methods: Reference gene primer amplification gave nucleated cell count estimates. Only in-frame clones appear in the TCRdb table, and some are missing; sequencing was by immunoSEQ multiplex PCR. Clone size and the V and J calls come from that table; the DNA yielded D and trimming. The sample carries 63,000 or so clones, roughly 85% recorded once. Sequencing was done on a sample of peripheral blood. This TCR was sampled from a human donor in a cohort sampled during active COVID-19.

CDR3 nucleotides: TGTGCCAGCAGCTCTCGCCCCTCTAGGGGGCGGACCTACAATGAGCAGTTCTTC. This gives the protein CASSSRPSRGRTYNEQFF. The rearrangement joins TRBV7-8 to TRBJ2-1, with TRBD1 identical over 7 bases. J was trimmed by 2 bases and V by 4 bases; bases with no gene match: 14. CDR1 and CDR2 from the germline V gene are SGHVS and FQNEAQ. The CDR3 covers 18 residues.